Each of the 31 T cell receptor beta chains below was sequenced from the same sample in a study of T cells in localized non-small cell lung cancer (dated by TCRdb to the early 2020s). Receptor libraries were prepared by the immunoSEQ multiplex PCR assay. TCRdb retrieved this table from immuneACCESS and kept in-frame rearrangements only. Not all clones are present; in checked studies, unresolved V genes account for under half, and no reason is known for the remainder. In this sample the table shows 40,000 to 60,000 clones, around 81% of which occur a single time. The top ten hold more than 15% of the sample. This specimen consisted of peripheral blood mononuclear cells, obtained before any cancer treatment. The receptor set was obtained from a man aged 35 to 69 with stage III lung adenocarcinoma.

This CDR3 reads CASSIGSENSGLEQYF. The DNA of the CDR3 is TGTGCCAGTAGTATAGGCTCGGAAAATTCGGGCCTCGAGCAGTACTTC. The chain carries TRBV19 and TRBJ2-7; the D is unclear. Trimming took off 1 base at V and 6 bases at J, with 19 bases between the two ends. The V gene's germline CDR1 is LNHDA and CDR2 SQIVND (reference sequence). This CDR3 has 16 amino acids.

This clone was found a few times. The chain has TRBV6-5 and TRBJ2-5; 7 bases are shared with TRBD2. Germline V gene lookup returns CDR1 MNHEY and CDR2 SVGAGI. V gave up 2 bases and J gave up 3 bases; unmatched junction bases: 6. This CDR3 contains 15 residues. The DNA of the CDR3 is TGTGCCAGCAGTTACACTTCGAGCGGGGAAGAGACCCAGTACTTC. The encoded protein is CASSYTSSGEETQYF.

The chain couples TRBV5-4 to TRBJ1-1; D might be TRBD1 (5 bases). CDR1 is SGHNT, CDR2 YYREEE, per germline (reference sequence). The CDR3 covers 17 residues. The V gene lost 0 bases and the J gene lost 7 bases, with 22 bases spanning the gap. CDR3 in DNA: TGTGCCAGCAGCTTGGGAAGGGGACGGGGGGGAATTGATGAAGCTTTCTTT. This encodes CASSLGRGRGGIDEAFF.

The CDR3 DNA sequence: TGTGCCAGTAGTATTCTAGCGGGGGGGCCGCTGGAGACCCAGTACTTC. Its translation: CASSILAGGPLETQYF. The chain carries TRBV19 and TRBJ2-5, with 12 positions matching TRBD2. CDR1 LNHDA and CDR2 SQIVND come from the germline V gene (reference sequence). This CDR3 has 16 amino acids. V lost 3 bases and J lost 5; bases outside the gene matches: 7. Full variable domain (missing parts from reference TRBV19 and TRBJ2-5): DGGITQSPKYLFRKEGQNVTLSCEQNLNHDAMYWYRQDPGQGLRLIYYSQIVNDFQKGDIAEGYSVSREKKESFPLTVTSAQKNPTAFYLCASSILAGGPLETQYFGPGTRLLVL.

This chain joins TRBV27 and TRBJ1-5; D not resolved. Germline V gene lookup returns CDR1 MNHEY and CDR2 SMNVEV (reference sequence). This CDR3 is 16 amino acids long. Trimming stripped 3 bases from V and 0 bases from J, with 12 bases between. Here the CDR3 reads CASSLKAHYSNQPQHF. The CDR3 DNA reads TGTGCCAGCAGTTTGAAGGCACACTATAGCAATCAGCCCCAGCATTTT.

The chain couples TRBV6-5 to TRBJ2-5; 10 bases agree with TRBD1. CDR3 length: 15 amino acids. Trimming cost V 8 bases and J 0 bases; bases outside gene matches: 6. Looked up from germline, CDR1 is MNHEY and CDR2 is SVGAGI. The CDR3 bases are TGTGCCAGCGCCGTGGGACAGGGGAACCAAGAGACCCAGTACTTC. Translated: CASAVGQGNQETQYF.

The rearrangement joins TRBV5-1 to TRBJ2-4; D remains ambiguous. Germline CDR1 is SGHRS and CDR2 is YFSETQ. The V end was cut by 0 bases, the J end by 7 bases, with 14 bases between. The length of the CDR3 is 15 residues. The CDR3 DNA reads as TGCGCCAGCAGCTTGGCCGTGGGGATCGAGAACATTCAGTACTTC. Protein: CASSLAVGIENIQYF.

The V gene is TRBV6-1, the J gene TRBJ2-7; 8 positions agree with TRBD1. The V gene end was trimmed by 6 bases and the J gene end by 3 bases; junction bases not matched to a gene: 10. The CDR3 sequence is 15 residues long. The germline CDR1 and CDR2 sequences are MNHNS and SASEGT. The CDR3 loop reads CASRGGQAGFYEQYF. CDR3 sequence (DNA): TGTGCCAGCAGGGGGGGACAGGCCGGGTTCTACGAGCAGTACTTC.

The rearrangement joins TRBV19 to TRBJ1-1, with a weak D call TRBD1 (5 bases). CDR3 length: 15 residues. V dropped 8 bases and J dropped 3 bases, with 19 bases sitting between them. Germline V gene lookup returns CDR1 LNHDA and CDR2 SQIVND (reference sequence). CDR3 sequence (DNA): TGTGCCAGTTCGAGGACGTCCGCGGGGGACACTGAAGCTTTCTTT. It encodes CASSRTSAGDTEAFF. The whole variable domain, filled in from reference TRBV19 and TRBJ1-1, reads DGGITQSPKYLFRKEGQNVTLSCEQNLNHDAMYWYRQDPGQGLRLIYYSQIVNDFQKGDIAEGYSVSREKKESFPLTVTSAQKNPTAFYLCASSRTSAGDTEAFFGQGTRLTVV.

The chain uses TRBV19 and TRBJ2-5, with TRBD1 matching 9 bases. V was pared by 7 bases and J by 3 bases, with 9 bases of the junction left unmatched. Germline-derived CDR1 and CDR2 are LNHDA and SQIVND (reference sequence). CDR3 length: 15 residues. The CDR3 region has the DNA TGTGCCAGTACCTCCGTGGGACAGGGTAAAGAGACCCAGTACTTC. As protein: CASTSVGQGKETQYF.

V and J are TRBV5-8 and TRBJ1-5, with 7 bases that match TRBD1. This CDR3 is 17 amino acids long. Germline-derived CDR1 and CDR2 are SGHTS and YDEGEE. The ends lost 0 bases at V and 5 bases at J; junction bases unmatched: 11. This CDR3 reads CASSLALSRDSYQPQHF. In DNA, the CDR3 is TGTGCCAGCAGCTTGGCTCTTTCGAGGGACAGCTATCAGCCCCAGCATTTT.

The gene calls are TRBV11-2 and TRBJ2-2; D is ambiguous. The CDR3 consists of 12 residues. Germline V CDR1 and CDR2: SGHAT, FQNNGV. V gave up 3 bases and J gave up 7 bases, with 6 bases separating them. The CDR3, as DNA: TGTGCCAGCAGCTTCGTAGTCGGGGAGCTGTTTTTT. Translating gives CASSFVVGELFF.

This sequence joins TRBV29-1 and TRBJ2-2; TRBD1 is a possible D gene (7 bases). Trimming left V 7 bases short and J 1 base short, with 13 bases between. Germline CDR1 reads SQVTM; CDR2 reads ANQGSEA. The CDR3 is 14 amino acids. CDR3 nucleotide sequence: TGCAGCGCTAGGAGGGGGCAGAACACCGGGGAGCTGTTTTTT. Translated, it gives CSARRGQNTGELFF.

The rearrangement links TRBV19 to TRBJ1-4; TRBD1 is a possible D gene (5 bases). This CDR3 has 16 residues. The V end was cut by 5 bases, the J end by 8 bases, with 21 bases between. CDR1 is LNHDA, CDR2 SQIVND, per germline (reference sequence). CDR3 protein: CASSSPGEGRNEKLFF. The CDR3, as DNA: TGTGCCAGTAGTTCCCCCGGCGAGGGACGTAACGAAAAACTGTTTTTT.

This clone showed up just a few times. This chain joins TRBV2 and TRBJ2-7; 8 bases match TRBD1. Germline V gene data show CDR1 as SNHLY and CDR2 as FYNNEI. The J segment lost 6 bases and the V segment lost 6 bases, leaving 10 bases of the junction unmatched. CDR3 length equals 14 residues. The CDR3 loop reads CASRATGTGGEQYF. The CDR3 nucleotides read TGTGCCAGCAGGGCCACCGGGACAGGCGGCGAGCAGTACTTC.

The chain combines TRBV5-4 with TRBJ1-4; D may be TRBD1 (5 bases). V lost 4 bases and J lost 2, with 9 bases in between. The V gene's germline CDR1 is SGHNT and CDR2 YYREEE (reference sequence). This CDR3 is 14 amino acids long. DNA for the CDR3: TGTGCCAGCAGCCCCTGGGGGACTAATGAAAAACTGTTTTTT. This codes for CASSPWGTNEKLFF. The full variable domain, with the rest looked up from reference TRBV5-4 and TRBJ1-4, is ETGVTQSPTHLIKTRGQQVTLRCSSQSGHNTVSWYQQALGQGPQFIFQYYREEENGRGNFPPRFSGLQFPNYSSELNVNALELDDSALYLCASSPWGTNEKLFFGSGTQLSVL.

This clone was detected a few times. The chain carries TRBV7-6 and TRBJ2-1; no firm D call. CDR3 length: 15 amino acids. Germline V lookup: CDR1 SGHVS, CDR2 FNYEAQ. Trimming shortened V by 5 bases and J by 8 bases, and 19 bases separated the two germline ends. CDR3 protein: CASSLPVGSFDEQFF. In DNA form, the CDR3 reads TGTGCCAGCAGCCTCCCGGTGGGGTCTTTTGATGAGCAGTTCTTC.

The rearrangement uses TRBV6-5 and TRBJ2-7; the match to TRBD2 covers 10 bases. From germline, CDR1 is MNHEY and CDR2 SVGAGI. There are 14 residues in the CDR3. V was pared by 6 bases and J by 4 bases, with 6 bases of the junction left unmatched. The CDR3 here is CASRPGLADYEQYF. Here the CDR3 DNA reads TGTGCCAGCAGACCCGGACTAGCGGATTACGAGCAGTACTTC.

The V and J genes are TRBV7-9 and TRBJ2-3, with 14 bases identical to TRBD2. CDR3 length: 18 residues. The germline V gene has CDR1 SEHNR and CDR2 FQNEAQ (reference sequence). V lost 5 bases to trimming and J lost 6 bases; unmatched junction nucleotides: 13. CDR3 loop: CASSRSYGLAGGGDTQYF. For the CDR3, the DNA is TGTGCCAGCAGCCGAAGCTATGGACTAGCGGGGGGTGGGGATACGCAGTATTTT.

The chain is built from TRBV19 and TRBJ2-5; no firm D call. This CDR3 has 13 residues. The V and J ends lost 5 bases and 4 bases respectively, with 11 bases between them. Germline CDR1 is LNHDA and CDR2 is SQIVND (reference sequence). CDR3 loop: CASSPGPGETQYF. DNA for the CDR3: TGTGCCAGTAGTCCCGGTCCTGGAGAGACCCAGTACTTC.

This clone appeared once. V gene TRBV6-1 combines with J gene TRBJ2-1; TRBD1 agrees at 9 bases. V was clipped by 5 bases and J by 3 bases; unmatched bases: 5. The germline gives CDR1 MNHNS, CDR2 SASEGT. The CDR3 covers 15 residues. Written as DNA, the CDR3 is TGTGCCAGCAGTTCCGGGACAGGGAACTACAATGAGCAGTTCTTC. Protein sequence: CASSSGTGNYNEQFF.

This clone was found a few times. The J gene is TRBJ2-3, the V gene TRBV4-2; TRBD2 aligns across 13 bases. The length of the CDR3 is 19 residues. J was trimmed by 3 bases and V by 0 bases; bases with no gene match: 9. Germline V gene data show CDR1 as LGHNA and CDR2 as YNFKEQ. This chain's CDR3 is CASSQDPTSGGKLTDTQYF. The CDR3 DNA reads as TGTGCCAGCAGCCAAGATCCGACTAGCGGGGGGAAATTAACAGATACGCAGTATTTT.

DNA of the CDR3: TGCAGCGCCCCAGCAGGTAACACATACAATGAGCAGTTCTTC. It codes for CSAPAGNTYNEQFF. The V and J genes are TRBV29-1 and TRBJ2-1; D is unresolved. Germline lookup yields CDR1 SQVTM and CDR2 ANQGSEA. The CDR3 contains 14 residues. Trimming took 7 bases from V and 4 from J, leaving 17 bases between them.

This chain connects TRBV2 to TRBJ2-3; TRBD1 aligns across 9 bases. V dropped 7 bases and J dropped 7; count of bases not matched to a gene: 12. CDR1 is SNHLY and CDR2 is FYNNEI in the germline V gene. This CDR3 spans 15 amino acids. CDR3 protein: CASTSFGTGLNTQYF. The CDR3 DNA reads TGTGCCAGCACCTCTTTCGGGACAGGGTTGAATACGCAGTATTTT.

The table lists this clone with a count of one. V and J are TRBV5-1 and TRBJ2-1; 7 nucleotides line up with TRBD1. Germline V gene lookup returns CDR1 SGHRS and CDR2 YFSETQ. J was trimmed by 0 bases and V by 0 bases; bases with no gene match: 0. The CDR3 extends over 15 amino acids. The CDR3 DNA follows: TGCGCCAGCAGCTTGGGACAGGGCTCCTACAATGAGCAGTTCTTC. Residues: CASSLGQGSYNEQFF.

J is TRBJ2-4 and V is TRBV29-1; the match to TRBD1 covers 8 bases. The CDR3 is made up of 15 amino acids. Germline loops: CDR1 SQVTM, CDR2 ANQGSEA. V shed 1 base and J 6 bases; nucleotides not matched to a gene: 8. Here the CDR3 DNA reads TGCAGCGTTGAAGGTCGGGACAGGAAAACAAACATTCAGTACTTC. It translates to CSVEGRDRKTNIQYF.

This clone showed up just a few times. The rearrangement links TRBV7-2 to TRBJ1-2, with D possibly TRBD1 on 6 matching bases. The CDR3 has 11 amino acids. The V end was cut by 2 bases, the J end by 13 bases, with 11 bases between. CDR1 is SGHTA and CDR2 is FQGNSA in the germline V gene. This chain's CDR3 is CASSLFWDTTF. DNA for the CDR3: TGTGCCAGCAGCTTATTTTGGGACACCACCTTC.

The chain has TRBV9 and TRBJ1-5; D is unresolved. With 0 bases removed from V and 0 bases from J, the gap between germline ends came to 7 bases. Germline V gene lookup returns CDR1 SGDLS and CDR2 YYNGEE. CDR3 length: 15 residues. The CDR3 DNA sequence: TGTGCCAGCAGCGTAGACGGAAATAGCAATCAGCCCCAGCATTTT. Amino acid sequence: CASSVDGNSNQPQHF.

The chain carries TRBV29-1 and TRBJ2-3; tentative D call: TRBD1 (5 bases). Trimming cost V 0 bases and J 5 bases, with 18 bases left between them. The CDR3 is 16 amino acids. Germline-derived CDR1 and CDR2 are SQVTM and ANQGSEA. This chain's CDR3 is CSVEDGAGLRGDTQYF. CDR3 sequence (DNA): TGCAGCGTTGAAGATGGGGCAGGCCTTAGAGGAGATACGCAGTATTTT.

The J gene is TRBJ2-7, the V gene TRBV18; 13 bases fit TRBD2. Per the germline V gene, CDR1 is KGHSH and CDR2 is LQKENI. V was pared by 3 bases and J by 0 bases, with 2 bases of the junction left unmatched. The CDR3 is 16 amino acids. CDR3 sequence reads: CASSPGLAGNSYEQYF. The CDR3 bases are TGTGCCAGCTCACCGGGACTAGCGGGGAACTCCTACGAGCAGTACTTC.

This chain uses TRBV6-1 with TRBJ1-2; D perhaps matches TRBD1 (6 bases). This CDR3 is built from 14 residues. Germline V gives CDR1 MNHNS, CDR2 SASEGT. Trimming took 11 bases from V and 3 from J, leaving 19 bases between them. The chain's CDR3 is CAGGDRLGDYGYTF. CDR3 DNA: TGTGCCGGAGGAGACAGGCTCGGAGACTATGGCTACACCTTC.